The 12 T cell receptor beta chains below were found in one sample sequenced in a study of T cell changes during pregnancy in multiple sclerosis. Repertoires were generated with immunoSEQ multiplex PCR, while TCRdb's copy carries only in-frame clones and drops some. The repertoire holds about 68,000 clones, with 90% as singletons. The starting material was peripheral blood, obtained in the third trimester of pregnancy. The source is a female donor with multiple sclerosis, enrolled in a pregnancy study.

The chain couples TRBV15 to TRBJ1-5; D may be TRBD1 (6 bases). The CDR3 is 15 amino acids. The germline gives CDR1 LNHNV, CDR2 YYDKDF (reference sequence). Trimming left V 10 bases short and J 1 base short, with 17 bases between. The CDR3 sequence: CAMDSACVSNQPQHF. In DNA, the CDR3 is TGTGCCATGGACAGTGCCTGCGTCAGCAATCAGCCCCAGCATTTT. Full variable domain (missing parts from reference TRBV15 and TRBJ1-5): DAMVIQNPRYQVTQFGKPVTLSCSQTLNHNVMYWYQQKSSQAPKLLFHYYDKDFNNEADTPDNFQSRRPNTSFCFLDIRSPGLGDTAMYLCAMDSACVSNQPQHFGDGTRLSIL.

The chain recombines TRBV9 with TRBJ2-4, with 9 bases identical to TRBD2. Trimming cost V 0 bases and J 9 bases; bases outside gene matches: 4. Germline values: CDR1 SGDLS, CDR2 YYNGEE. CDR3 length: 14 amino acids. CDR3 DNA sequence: TGTGCCAGCAGCGTAGATCTAGCGGGGCCCATTCAGTACTTC. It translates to CASSVDLAGPIQYF.

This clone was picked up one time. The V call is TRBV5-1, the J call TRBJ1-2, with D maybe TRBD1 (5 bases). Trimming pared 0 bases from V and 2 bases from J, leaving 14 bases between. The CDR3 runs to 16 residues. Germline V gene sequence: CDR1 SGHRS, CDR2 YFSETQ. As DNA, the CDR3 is TGCGCCAGCAGCTTGGTAGGTCAGGGTCGGAACTATGGCTACACCTTC. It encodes CASSLVGQGRNYGYTF.

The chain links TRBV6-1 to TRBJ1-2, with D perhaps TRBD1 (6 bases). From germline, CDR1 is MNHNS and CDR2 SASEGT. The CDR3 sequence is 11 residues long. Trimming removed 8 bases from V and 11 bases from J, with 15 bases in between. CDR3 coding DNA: TGTGCCAGCGTCCTGGACAGATCATACACCTTC. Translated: CASVLDRSYTF.

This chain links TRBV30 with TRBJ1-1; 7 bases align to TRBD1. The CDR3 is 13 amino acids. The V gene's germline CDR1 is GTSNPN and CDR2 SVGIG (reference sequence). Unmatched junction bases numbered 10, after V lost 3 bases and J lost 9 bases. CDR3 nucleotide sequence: TGTGCCTGGAGCGTAAGGGACAGTAAGCAAGCTTTCTTT. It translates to CAWSVRDSKQAFF.

This chain's CDR3 is CASSLSISAGGDGYTF. In DNA form, the CDR3 reads TGTGCCAGCAGTTTATCTATCTCGGCAGGAGGAGACGGCTACACCTTC. This rearrangement joins TRBV27 to TRBJ1-2; D unclear. The germline V gene has CDR1 MNHEY and CDR2 SMNVEV (reference sequence). This CDR3 spans 16 amino acids. Trimming removed 0 bases at V and 8 bases at J, with 19 bases between.

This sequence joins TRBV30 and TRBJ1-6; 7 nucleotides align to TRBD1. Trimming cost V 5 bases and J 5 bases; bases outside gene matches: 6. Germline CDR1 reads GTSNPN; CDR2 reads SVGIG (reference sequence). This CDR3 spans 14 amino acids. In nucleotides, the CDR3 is TGTGCCTGGGCTAGGGACAGCAATAATTCACCCCTCCACTTT. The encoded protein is CAWARDSNNSPLHF.

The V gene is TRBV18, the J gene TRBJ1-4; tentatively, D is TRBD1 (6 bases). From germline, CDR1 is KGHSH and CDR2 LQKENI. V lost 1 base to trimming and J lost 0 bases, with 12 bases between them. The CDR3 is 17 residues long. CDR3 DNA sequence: TGTGCCAGCTCACCACGGACGCCAGGGGCAACTAATGAAAAACTGTTTTTT. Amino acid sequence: CASSPRTPGATNEKLFF.

CDR3 amino acids: CASSQDREEGYTF. CDR3 in DNA: TGTGCCAGCAGCCAAGATCGTGAGGAGGGCTACACCTTC. V is TRBV4-2 and J is TRBJ1-2; D ambiguous. Germline lookup yields CDR1 LGHNA and CDR2 YNFKEQ. V gave up 0 bases and J gave up 8 bases, with 10 bases separating them. The CDR3 runs 13 residues.

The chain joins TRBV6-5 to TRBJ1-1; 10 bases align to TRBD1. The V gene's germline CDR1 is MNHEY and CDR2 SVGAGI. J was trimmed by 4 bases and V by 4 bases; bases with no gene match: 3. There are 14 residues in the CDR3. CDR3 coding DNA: TGTGCCAGCAGTTCTGGACAGGGGGGCACTGAAGCTTTCTTT. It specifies CASSSGQGGTEAFF.

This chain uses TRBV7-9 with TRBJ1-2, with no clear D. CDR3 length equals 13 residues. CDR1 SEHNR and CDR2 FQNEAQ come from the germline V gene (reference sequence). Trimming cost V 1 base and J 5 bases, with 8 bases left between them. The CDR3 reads CASSLVVEYGYTF. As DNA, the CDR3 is TGTGCCAGCAGCTTAGTTGTAGAGTATGGCTACACCTTC.

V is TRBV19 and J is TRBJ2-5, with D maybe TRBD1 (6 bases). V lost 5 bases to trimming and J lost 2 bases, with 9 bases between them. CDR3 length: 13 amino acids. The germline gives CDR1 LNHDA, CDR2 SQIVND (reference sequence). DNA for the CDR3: TGTGCCAGTAGTGAGGGGACACAAGAGACCCAGTACTTC. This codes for CASSEGTQETQYF.